Listed below are T cell receptor beta chains from one sample, sequenced in a study of cytomegalovirus exposure and HLA in healthy donors. The assay was immunoSEQ multiplex PCR, and TCRdb's table has in-frame clones only and misses some. The sample records tens of thousands of clones, 80% to 95% being singletons. Sequenced: PBMCs. These TCRs come from a woman aged 25 to 45 in good health and CMV-seronegative. CDR3s include the opening cysteine and the closing phenylalanine or tryptophan. The order of the fields is clone size, CDR3 length, V gene, J gene, D gene, CDR3 protein, CDR3 DNA. D genes are given only for firm matches. Clone size is given for some rows only: seen once, a few or many times, or a class if the clone is expanded.

clone_size: once; cdr3_length: 16; v_call: TRBV7-3; j_call: TRBJ2-1; d_call: TRBD1; cdr3_aa: CASSPTPGQGANEQFF; cdr3_nt: TGTGCCAGCAGCCCCACCCCGGGACAGGGGGCAAATGAGCAGTTCTTC
clone_size: NA; cdr3_length: 15; v_call: TRBV18; j_call: TRBJ2-1; d_call: TRBD2; cdr3_aa: CASSFSGTSNNEQFF; cdr3_nt: TGTGCCAGCTCATTCTCCGGGACTAGCAACAATGAGCAGTTCTTC
clone_size: NA; cdr3_length: 15; v_call: TRBV6-5; j_call: TRBJ1-2; d_call: NA; cdr3_aa: CASSLYRKERGGYTF; cdr3_nt: TGTGCCAGCAGCCTATACCGAAAGGAGAGGGGGGGCTACACCTTC
clone_size: NA; cdr3_length: 17; v_call: TRBV12-1; j_call: TRBJ2-7; d_call: NA; cdr3_aa: CASSPDNRDSDSYEQYF; cdr3_nt: TGTGCCAGCAGCCCCGACAACCGGGACAGCGATTCCTACGAGCAGTACTTC
clone_size: NA; cdr3_length: 15; v_call: TRBV7-2; j_call: TRBJ1-2; d_call: NA; cdr3_aa: CASSLLGARSYGYTF; cdr3_nt: TGTGCCAGCAGCTTATTAGGGGCCAGGAGCTATGGCTACACCTTC
clone_size: NA; cdr3_length: 12; v_call: TRBV6-6; j_call: TRBJ1-1; d_call: NA; cdr3_aa: CASDGKNTEAFF; cdr3_nt: TGTGCCAGCGACGGGAAAAACACTGAAGCTTTCTTT
clone_size: NA; cdr3_length: 12; v_call: TRBV28; j_call: TRBJ2-5; d_call: TRBD1; cdr3_aa: CASLGGAETQYF; cdr3_nt: TGTGCCAGCCTAGGGGGCGCAGAGACCCAGTACTTC
clone_size: NA; cdr3_length: 14; v_call: TRBV19; j_call: TRBJ1-1; d_call: TRBD1; cdr3_aa: CASSTLQGDLEAFF; cdr3_nt: TGTGCCAGTAGTACCCTCCAGGGGGACCTTGAAGCTTTCTTT
clone_size: NA; cdr3_length: 14; v_call: TRBV11-2; j_call: TRBJ1-1; d_call: NA; cdr3_aa: CASSLDLGRGSAFF; cdr3_nt: TGTGCCAGCAGCTTAGATCTGGGCAGGGGTTCAGCTTTCTTT
clone_size: once; cdr3_length: 13; v_call: TRBV28; j_call: TRBJ1-2; d_call: NA; cdr3_aa: CASSLLQGNGYTF; cdr3_nt: TGTGCCAGCAGTTTACTCCAGGGAAACGGCTACACCTTC
clone_size: once; cdr3_length: 12; v_call: TRBV30; j_call: TRBJ1-2; d_call: TRBD1; cdr3_aa: CAWIFRGNGYTF; cdr3_nt: TGTGCCTGGATATTCAGGGGGAATGGCTACACCTTC
clone_size: NA; cdr3_length: 15; v_call: TRBV29-1; j_call: TRBJ1-4; d_call: TRBD1; cdr3_aa: CSVHVLGQGVEKLFF; cdr3_nt: TGCAGCGTTCACGTACTGGGACAGGGTGTTGAAAAACTGTTTTTT
clone_size: few; cdr3_length: 16; v_call: TRBV7-3; j_call: TRBJ1-6; d_call: NA; cdr3_aa: CASSLTGSSYNSPLHF; cdr3_nt: TGTGCCAGCAGCTTAACAGGGAGCTCCTATAATTCACCCCTCCACTTT
clone_size: NA; cdr3_length: 19; v_call: TRBV13; j_call: TRBJ2-6; d_call: NA; cdr3_aa: CASSLGDYLGASGANVLTF; cdr3_nt: TGTGCCAGCAGCCTCGGCGACTACCTGGGGGCCTCTGGGGCCAACGTCCTGACTTTC
clone_size: NA; cdr3_length: 16; v_call: TRBV7-8; j_call: TRBJ1-5; d_call: NA; cdr3_aa: CASSLVGLQANQPQHF; cdr3_nt: TGTGCCAGCAGCTTAGTAGGTTTACAGGCAAATCAGCCCCAGCATTTT